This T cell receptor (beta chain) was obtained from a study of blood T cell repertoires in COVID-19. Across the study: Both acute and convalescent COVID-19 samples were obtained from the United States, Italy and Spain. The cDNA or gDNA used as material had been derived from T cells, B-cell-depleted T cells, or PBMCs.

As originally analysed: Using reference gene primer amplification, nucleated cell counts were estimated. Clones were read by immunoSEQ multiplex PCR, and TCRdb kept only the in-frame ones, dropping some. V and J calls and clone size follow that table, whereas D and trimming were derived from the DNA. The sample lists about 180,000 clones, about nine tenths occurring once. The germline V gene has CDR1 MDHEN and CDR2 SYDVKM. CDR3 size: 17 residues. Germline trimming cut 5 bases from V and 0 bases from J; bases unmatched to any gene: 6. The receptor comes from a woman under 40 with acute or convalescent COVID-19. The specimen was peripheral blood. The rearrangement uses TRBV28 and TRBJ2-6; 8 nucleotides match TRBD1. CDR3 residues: CASSPGTGSSGANVLTF. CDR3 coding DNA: TGTGCCAGCAGTCCCGGGACAGGTAGCTCTGGGGCCAACGTCCTGACTTTC.